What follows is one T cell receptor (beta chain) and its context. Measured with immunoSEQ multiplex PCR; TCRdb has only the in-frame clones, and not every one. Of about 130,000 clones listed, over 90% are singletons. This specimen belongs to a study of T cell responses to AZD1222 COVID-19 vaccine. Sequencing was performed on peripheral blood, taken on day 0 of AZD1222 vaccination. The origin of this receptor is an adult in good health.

This CDR3 is CASSLQGDQPQHF. For the CDR3, the DNA is TGTGCCAGCAGCTTACAGGGTGATCAGCCCCAGCATTTT. The rearrangement uses TRBV7-9 and TRBJ1-5; D perhaps matches TRBD1 (5 bases). This CDR3 region has 13 residues. CDR1 and CDR2 from the germline V gene are SEHNR and FQNEAQ (reference sequence). V gave up 2 bases and J gave up 5 bases, with 7 bases separating them.